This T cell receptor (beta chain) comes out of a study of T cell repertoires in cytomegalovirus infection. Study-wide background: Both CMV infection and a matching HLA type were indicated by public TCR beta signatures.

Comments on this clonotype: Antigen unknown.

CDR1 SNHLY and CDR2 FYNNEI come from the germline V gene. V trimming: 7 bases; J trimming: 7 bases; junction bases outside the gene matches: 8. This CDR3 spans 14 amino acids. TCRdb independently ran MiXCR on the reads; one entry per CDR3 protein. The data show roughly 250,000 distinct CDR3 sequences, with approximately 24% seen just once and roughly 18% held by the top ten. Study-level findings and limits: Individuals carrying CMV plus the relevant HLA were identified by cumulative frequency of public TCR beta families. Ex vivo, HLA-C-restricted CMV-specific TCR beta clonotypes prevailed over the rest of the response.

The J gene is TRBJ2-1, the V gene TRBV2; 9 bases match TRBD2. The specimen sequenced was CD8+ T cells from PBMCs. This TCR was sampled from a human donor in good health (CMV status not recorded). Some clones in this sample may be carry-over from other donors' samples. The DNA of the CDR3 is TGTGCCAGCATGGGGAATAGCGGGGGTAATGAGCAGTTCTTC. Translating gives CASMGNSGGNEQFF.